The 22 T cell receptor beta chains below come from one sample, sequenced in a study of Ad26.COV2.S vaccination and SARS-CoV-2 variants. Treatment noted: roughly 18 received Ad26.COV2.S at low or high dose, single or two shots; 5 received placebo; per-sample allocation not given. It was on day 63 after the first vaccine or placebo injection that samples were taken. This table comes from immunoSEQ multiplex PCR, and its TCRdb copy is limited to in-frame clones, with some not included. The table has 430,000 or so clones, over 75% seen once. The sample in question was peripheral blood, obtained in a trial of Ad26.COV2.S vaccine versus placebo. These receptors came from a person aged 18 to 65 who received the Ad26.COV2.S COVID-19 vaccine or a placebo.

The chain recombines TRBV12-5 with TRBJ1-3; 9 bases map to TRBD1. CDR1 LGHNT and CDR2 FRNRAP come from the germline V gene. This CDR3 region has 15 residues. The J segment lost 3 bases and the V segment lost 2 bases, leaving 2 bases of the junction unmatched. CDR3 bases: TGTGCTAGTGGTTTGACAGGGGGCAGTGGAAACACCATATATTTT. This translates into CASGLTGGSGNTIYF. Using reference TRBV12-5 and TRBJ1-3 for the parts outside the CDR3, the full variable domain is DARVTQTPRHKVTEMGQEVTMRCQPILGHNTVFWYRQTMMQGLELLAYFRNRAPLDDSGMPKDRFSAEMPDATLATLKIQPSEPRDSAVYFCASGLTGGSGNTIYFGEGSWLTVV.

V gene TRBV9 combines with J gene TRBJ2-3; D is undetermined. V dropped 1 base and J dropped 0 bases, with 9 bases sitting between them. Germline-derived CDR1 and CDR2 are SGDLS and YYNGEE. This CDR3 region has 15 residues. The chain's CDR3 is CASSVSRLSTDTQYF. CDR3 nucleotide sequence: TGTGCCAGCAGCGTAAGTCGACTCAGCACAGATACGCAGTATTTT.

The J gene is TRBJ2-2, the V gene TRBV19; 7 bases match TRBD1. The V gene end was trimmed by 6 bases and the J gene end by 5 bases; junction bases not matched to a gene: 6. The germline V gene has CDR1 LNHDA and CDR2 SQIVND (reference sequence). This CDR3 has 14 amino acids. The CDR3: CASRYRGRTGELFF. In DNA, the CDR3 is TGTGCCAGTAGGTACAGGGGAAGAACCGGGGAGCTGTTTTTT.

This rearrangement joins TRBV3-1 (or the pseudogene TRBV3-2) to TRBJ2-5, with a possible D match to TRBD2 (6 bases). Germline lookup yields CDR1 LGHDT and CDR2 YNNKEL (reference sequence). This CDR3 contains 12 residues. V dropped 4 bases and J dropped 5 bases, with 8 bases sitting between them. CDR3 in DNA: TGTGCCAGCAGCCGGGACTTGGAGACCCAGTACTTC. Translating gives CASSRDLETQYF.

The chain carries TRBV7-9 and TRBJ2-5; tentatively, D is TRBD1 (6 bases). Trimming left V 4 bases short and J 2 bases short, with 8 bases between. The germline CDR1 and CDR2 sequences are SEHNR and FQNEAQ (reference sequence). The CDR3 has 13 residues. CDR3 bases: TGTGCCAGCAGCTGGGGGCCACAAGAGACCCAGTACTTC. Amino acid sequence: CASSWGPQETQYF.

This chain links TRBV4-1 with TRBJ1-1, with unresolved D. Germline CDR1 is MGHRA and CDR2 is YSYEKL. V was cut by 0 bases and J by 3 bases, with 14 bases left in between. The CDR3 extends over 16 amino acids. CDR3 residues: CASSQDRAGRDTEAFF. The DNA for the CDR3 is TGCGCCAGCAGCCAAGATAGAGCAGGTAGGGACACTGAAGCTTTCTTT.

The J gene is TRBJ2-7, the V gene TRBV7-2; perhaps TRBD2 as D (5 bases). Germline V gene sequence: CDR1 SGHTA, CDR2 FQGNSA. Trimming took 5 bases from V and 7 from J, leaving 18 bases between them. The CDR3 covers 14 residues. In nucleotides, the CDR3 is TGTGCCAGCAGCCCCATTAGCCGATCGGGGGAGCAGTACTTC. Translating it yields CASSPISRSGEQYF.

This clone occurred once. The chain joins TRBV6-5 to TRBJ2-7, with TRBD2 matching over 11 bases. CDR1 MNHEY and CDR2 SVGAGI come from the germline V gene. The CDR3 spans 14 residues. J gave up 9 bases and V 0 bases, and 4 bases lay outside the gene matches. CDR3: CASSYSRLAGRQYF. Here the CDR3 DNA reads TGTGCCAGCAGTTACTCGAGACTAGCGGGAAGGCAGTACTTC.

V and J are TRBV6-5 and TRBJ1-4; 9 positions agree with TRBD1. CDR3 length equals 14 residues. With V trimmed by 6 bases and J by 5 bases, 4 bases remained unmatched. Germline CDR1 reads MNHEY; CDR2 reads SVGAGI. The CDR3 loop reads CASSRTGDNEKLFF. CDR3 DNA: TGTGCCAGCAGCCGGACAGGGGACAATGAAAAACTGTTTTTT.

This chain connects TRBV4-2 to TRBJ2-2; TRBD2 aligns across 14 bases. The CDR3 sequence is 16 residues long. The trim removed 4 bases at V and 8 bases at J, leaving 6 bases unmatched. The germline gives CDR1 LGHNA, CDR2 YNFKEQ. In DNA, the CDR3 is TGTGCCAGCAGCCCTCGACTAGCGGGAGGGCCTGGGGAGCTGTTTTTT. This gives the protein CASSPRLAGGPGELFF.

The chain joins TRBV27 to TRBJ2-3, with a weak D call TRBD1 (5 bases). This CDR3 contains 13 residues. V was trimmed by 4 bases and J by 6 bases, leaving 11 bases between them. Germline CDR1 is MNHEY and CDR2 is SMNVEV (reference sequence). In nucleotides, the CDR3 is TGTGCCAGCAGTTGGCTTGGGGCGGATACGCAGTATTTT. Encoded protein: CASSWLGADTQYF.

The CDR3 here is CASSSGTADNSPLHF. For the CDR3, the DNA is TGCGCCAGCAGCTCCGGGACAGCCGATAATTCACCCCTCCACTTT. The genes are TRBV5-1 and TRBJ1-6, with 7 bases fitting TRBD1. The CDR3 totals 15 residues. Germline CDR1 reads SGHRS; CDR2 reads YFSETQ. V lost 3 bases, J lost 5 bases, and 5 bases stayed unmatched.

The CDR3 bases are TGTGCCAGCAGCTTGGTGGGACTAGCGGCTGTCGATGAGCAGTTCTTC. This codes for CASSLVGLAAVDEQFF. The V and J genes are TRBV5-6 and TRBJ2-1, with 11 bases aligning to TRBD2. This CDR3 contains 16 residues. The germline CDR1 and CDR2 sequences are SGHDT and YYEEEE. J lost 8 bases, V lost 0 bases, and 7 bases had no gene match.

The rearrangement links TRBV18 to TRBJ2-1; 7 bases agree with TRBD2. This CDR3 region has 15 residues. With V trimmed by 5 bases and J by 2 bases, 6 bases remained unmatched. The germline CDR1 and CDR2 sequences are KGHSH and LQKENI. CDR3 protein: CASSWRESAYNEQFF. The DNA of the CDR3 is TGTGCCAGCTCATGGCGGGAGTCCGCCTACAATGAGCAGTTCTTC.

For the CDR3, the DNA is TGTGCCAGTACCATGGGGGCCGGGGGTGAGCAGTTCTTC. Translating it yields CASTMGAGGEQFF. This chain links TRBV19 with TRBJ2-1; perhaps D is TRBD1 or TRBD2 (6 bases each). The CDR3 totals 13 residues. V lost 7 bases, J lost 9 bases, and 16 bases lay in between. Germline CDR1 is LNHDA and CDR2 is SQIVND (reference sequence).

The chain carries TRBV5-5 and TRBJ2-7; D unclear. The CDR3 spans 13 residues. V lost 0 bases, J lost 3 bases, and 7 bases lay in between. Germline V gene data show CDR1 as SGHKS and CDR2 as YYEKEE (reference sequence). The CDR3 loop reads CASSLVGSYEQYF. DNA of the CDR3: TGTGCCAGCAGCTTGGTTGGTAGCTACGAGCAGTACTTC. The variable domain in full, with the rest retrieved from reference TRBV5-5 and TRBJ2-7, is DAGVTQSPTHLIKTRGQQVTLRCSPISGHKSVSWYQQVLGQGPQFIFQYYEKEERGRGNFPDRFSARQFPNYSSELNVNALLLGDSALYLCASSLVGSYEQYFGPGTRLTVT.

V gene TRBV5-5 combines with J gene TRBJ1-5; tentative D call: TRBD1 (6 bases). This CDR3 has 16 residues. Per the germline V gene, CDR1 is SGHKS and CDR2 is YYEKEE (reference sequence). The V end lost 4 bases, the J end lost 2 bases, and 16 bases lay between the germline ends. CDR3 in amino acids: CASSGGPSVGNQPQHF. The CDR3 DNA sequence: TGTGCCAGCAGCGGGGGCCCGTCGGTTGGCAATCAGCCCCAGCATTTT.

The CDR3 sequence is CASSLVGSSGDTIYF. CDR3 sequence (DNA): TGTGCCAGCAGCTTAGTCGGGTCGTCCGGGGACACCATATATTTT. The chain has TRBV7-9 and TRBJ1-3; D not resolved. CDR1 and CDR2 from the germline V gene are SEHNR and FQNEAQ (reference sequence). The CDR3 is 15 amino acids. Deletions cut 1 base from V and 8 bases from J, with 15 bases between.

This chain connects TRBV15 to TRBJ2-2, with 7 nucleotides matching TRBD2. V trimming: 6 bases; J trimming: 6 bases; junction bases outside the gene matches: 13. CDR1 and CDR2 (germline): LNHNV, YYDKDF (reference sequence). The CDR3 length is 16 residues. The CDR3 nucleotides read TGTGCCACCAGTCAAGGAGCACTAGCGAGGGCCGGGGAGCTGTTTTTT. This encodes CATSQGALARAGELFF.

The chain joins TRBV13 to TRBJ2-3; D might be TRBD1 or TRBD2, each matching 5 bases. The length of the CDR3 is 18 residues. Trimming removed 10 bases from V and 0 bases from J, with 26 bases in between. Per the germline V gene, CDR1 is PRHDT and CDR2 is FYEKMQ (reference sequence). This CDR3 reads CATEILGPHKTSTDTQYF. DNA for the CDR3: TGTGCCACCGAAATTCTGGGACCGCATAAAACTAGCACAGATACGCAGTATTTT.

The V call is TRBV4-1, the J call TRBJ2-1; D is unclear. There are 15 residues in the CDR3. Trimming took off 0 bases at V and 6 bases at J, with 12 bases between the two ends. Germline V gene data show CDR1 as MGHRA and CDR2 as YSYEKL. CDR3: CASSQERVGVNEQFF. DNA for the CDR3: TGCGCCAGCAGCCAAGAAAGGGTAGGAGTCAATGAGCAGTTCTTC.

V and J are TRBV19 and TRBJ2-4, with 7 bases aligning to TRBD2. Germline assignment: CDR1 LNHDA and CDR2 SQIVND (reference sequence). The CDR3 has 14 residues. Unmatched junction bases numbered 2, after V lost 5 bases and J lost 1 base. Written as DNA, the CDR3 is TGTGCCAGTAGTGCGGGAGCGGCCAAAAACATTCAGTACTTC. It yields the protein CASSAGAAKNIQYF.